This is a list of T cell receptor beta chains from one sample in a study of regulatory T cells in long-lasting Graves disease. TCRdb reprocessed the multiplex PCR reads with MiXCR, giving one entry per CDR3 protein. The sample records approximately 540,000 distinct CDR3 sequences, 12% being singletons. Separately, the same data were catalogued under a study of T cells in Graves' hyperthyroidism and ophthalmopathy.

The sample here was peripheral blood mononuclear cells (PBMCs), taken at new diagnosis, from a patient treated with antithyroid drugs. The receptors come from a woman in her twenties or thirties with Graves disease. Both conserved end residues are part of each CDR3. The order of the fields is clone size, D gene, V gene, J gene, CDR3 protein, CDR3 DNA. A D gene is named only where the DNA matches it firmly. Clone size is shown for a subset of rows, as once, few, many or a class of expanded clone.

>many|.|TRBV9|TRBJ1-1
CASSVVSGLDTEAFF
TGTGCCAGCAGCGTAGTGTCAGGTTTGGACACTGAAGCTTTCTTT
>.|TRBD2|TRBV29-1|TRBJ2-7
CSLWGPGGEQYF
TGCAGCCTTTGGGGCCCGGGGGGGGAGCAGTACTTC
>many|.|TRBV6-1|TRBJ1-2
CATMRGLLGYTF
TGTGCCACCATGCGGGGGCTTTTGGGCTACACCTTC
>many|.|TRBV11-2|TRBJ2-1
CASSLSSGSRNNEQFF
TGTGCCAGCAGCTTAAGTTCAGGGAGTCGGAACAATGAGCAGTTCTTC
>many|.|TRBV18|TRBJ1-1
CASSPQGRMNTEAFF
TGTGCCAGCTCACCTCAAGGACGGATGAACACTGAAGCTTTCTTT
>many|TRBD1|TRBV9|TRBJ2-2
CASTTGLRNTGELFF
TGTGCCAGCACGACAGGGCTCCGAAACACCGGGGAGCTGTTTTTT
>few|.|TRBV10-1|TRBJ2-2
CASGKLTGELFF
TGCGCCAGCGGGAAGCTAACCGGGGAGCTGTTTTTT
>few|.|TRBV7-9|TRBJ1-2
CASSPAGWGANYGYTF
TGTGCCAGCAGCCCGGCGGGGTGGGGAGCTAACTATGGCTACACCTTC
>many|TRBD2|TRBV7-8|TRBJ2-2
CASTPAGLAGGTGELFF
TGTGCCAGCACGCCCGCTGGGCTAGCGGGAGGAACCGGGGAGCTGTTTTTT
>many|TRBD1|TRBV7-8|TRBJ2-2
CASSQGQASNTGELFF
TGTGCCAGCAGCCAAGGACAGGCTTCGAACACCGGGGAGCTGTTTTTT
>.|.|TRBV7-3|TRBJ2-1
CASSLTGSGTYNEQFF
TGTGCCAGCAGCTTAACGGGTAGCGGCACATACAATGAGCAGTTCTTC
>many|TRBD2|TRBV11-2|TRBJ2-7
CASSFRLAATYEQYF
TGTGCCAGCAGCTTCCGGCTAGCGGCCACCTACGAGCAGTACTTC
>.|.|TRBV19|TRBJ2-5
CANKTMTAVRAQYF
TGTGCCAACAAGACGATGACGGCGGTTCGGGCCCAGTACTTC
>many|TRBD2|TRBV18|TRBJ2-1
CASSPPGLAGSYNEQFF
TGTGCCAGCTCACCACCGGGCCTAGCGGGATCCTACAATGAGCAGTTCTTC
>many|TRBD1|TRBV6-1|TRBJ1-5
CAAGGEIQPQHF
TGTGCCGCAGGGGGCGAAATTCAGCCCCAGCATTTT
>many|TRBD1|TRBV20-1|TRBJ1-1
CSAPDRNRAEAFF
TGCAGTGCTCCGGACAGGAACAGGGCTGAAGCTTTCTTT
>few|.|TRBV7-2|TRBJ1-2
CASSPATLGGHYGYTF
TGTGCCAGCAGCCCTGCCACCCTTGGCGGTCACTATGGCTACACCTTC
>.|.|TRBV20-1|TRBJ2-7
CSARDLYYEQYF
TGCAGTGCTAGAGACCTTTACTACGAGCAGTACTTC
>.|.|TRBV7-9|TRBJ2-2
CASSRAFTGELFF
TGTGCCAGCAGCCGGGCCTTCACCGGGGAGCTGTTTTTT
>.|TRBD2|TRBV9|TRBJ2-3
CASSPSTAGDTDTQYF
TGTGCCAGCAGCCCGAGCACAGCGGGAGATACAGATACGCAGTATTTT
>.|TRBD2|TRBV14|TRBJ2-2
CASSRLSGSPGELFF
TGTGCCAGCAGCCGGCTTAGCGGGAGTCCCGGGGAGCTGTTTTTT
>many|.|TRBV4-3|TRBJ2-5
CASSQGPLETQYF
TGCGCCAGCAGCCAAGGACCTCTGGAGACCCAGTACTTC
>.|TRBD1|TRBV7-3|TRBJ1-3
CASSLRDRWAAGNTIYF
TGTGCCAGCAGCTTAAGGGACAGGTGGGCCGCTGGAAACACCATATATTTT
>many|.|TRBV7-2|TRBJ1-1
CASSLSGTLNTEAFF
TGTGCCAGCAGCTTAAGCGGGACATTGAACACTGAAGCTTTCTTT
>few|TRBD2|TRBV11-2|TRBJ2-7
CASSLFVYPKLAGGHSYEQYF
TGTGCCAGCAGCTTATTTGTGTACCCCAAGCTAGCGGGAGGTCATTCCTACGAGCAGTACTTC
>many|.|TRBV27|TRBJ2-7
CASSPTPRGPGEQYF
TGTGCCAGCAGCCCAACCCCCCGCGGGCCTGGCGAGCAGTACTTC
>.|TRBD2|TRBV19|TRBJ2-5
CASSIITSGSRQETQYF
TGTGCCAGTAGTATAATTACTAGCGGGAGTCGCCAAGAGACCCAGTACTTC
>few|.|TRBV7-6|TRBJ1-2
CASSLDGRSYGYTF
TGTGCCAGCAGCTTAGACGGGCGAAGCTATGGCTACACCTTC
>many|.|TRBV11-3|TRBJ2-3
CASSLDGSLPDTQYF
TGTGCCAGCAGCTTAGACGGGAGCCTCCCAGATACGCAGTATTTT
>many|TRBD1|TRBV27|TRBJ1-2
CASSLFGQGTLYGYTF
TGTGCCAGCAGTTTATTTGGACAGGGGACTCTCTATGGCTACACCTTC
>many|.|TRBV27|TRBJ2-7
CASSVRVGNEQYF
TGTGCCAGCAGTGTCCGGGTGGGGAACGAGCAGTACTTC
>.|.|TRBV7-3|TRBJ2-2
CASSSSRSTGELFF
TGTGCCAGCAGCTCTAGCAGAAGCACCGGGGAGCTGTTTTTT
>few|.|TRBV20-1|TRBJ2-7
CSALPGHRQGEAGGEQYF
TGCAGTGCTCTACCGGGGCACCGCCAGGGGGAGGCCGGTGGTGAGCAGTACTTC
>.|.|TRBV5-6|TRBJ1-4
CASSSGPARGEKLFF
TGTGCCAGCAGCTCCGGACCGGCCAGGGGTGAAAAACTGTTTTTT
>many|.|TRBV7-2|TRBJ1-2
CASSPATGASNYGYTF
TGTGCCAGCAGCCCGGCGACCGGCGCTTCTAACTATGGCTACACCTTC
>few|.|TRBV28|TRBJ2-2
CASSPLSTVNTGELFF
TGTGCCAGCTCCCCCCTTTCGACGGTGAACACCGGGGAGCTGTTTTTT
>many|.|TRBV27|TRBJ1-1
CASNPGGGSTEAFF
TGTGCCAGCAACCCGGGCGGGGGTAGCACTGAAGCTTTCTTT
>many|.|TRBV28|TRBJ2-7
CASSLGTGKEYF
TGTGCCAGCAGTCTCGGGACGGGAAAGGAGTACTTC
>.|.|TRBV3-1|TRBJ1-6
CASSQDSFYNSPLHF
TGTGCCAGCAGCCAAGACTCCTTTTATAATTCACCCCTCCACTTT
>few|.|TRBV6-1|TRBJ1-3
CASSRDTNSGNTIYF
TGTGCCAGCAGTCGCGACACAAACTCTGGAAACACCATATATTTT
>many|.|TRBV11-2|TRBJ2-5
CASSFTSGAQYF
TGTGCCAGCAGCTTTACTAGTGGGGCCCAGTACTTC
>.|.|TRBV20-1|TRBJ1-6
CSASEYRDTYNSPLHF
TGCAGTGCTAGTGAATACCGGGACACTTATAATTCACCCCTCCACTTT
>.|.|TRBV5-1|TRBJ2-3
CASSLEVLPDTQYF
TGCGCCAGCAGCTTGGAAGTTCTTCCAGATACGCAGTATTTT
>few|.|TRBV7-9|TRBJ2-1
CASSLWRDNNEQFF
TGTGCCAGCAGCTTATGGCGGGACAACAATGAGCAGTTCTTC
>many|.|TRBV13|TRBJ2-2
CASSKRQYTGELFF
TGTGCCAGCAGCAAAAGACAGTACACCGGGGAGCTGTTTTTT
>.|.|TRBV13|TRBJ2-1
CASSSPLGAGEQFF
TGTGCCAGCAGCTCCCCTCTAGGGGCGGGTGAGCAGTTCTTC
>many|.|TRBV28|TRBJ1-1
CASRLRTVNTEAFF
TGTGCCAGCAGACTCAGGACAGTGAACACTGAAGCTTTCTTT
>many|.|TRBV3-1|TRBJ2-1
CASSRSRNEQFF
TGTGCCAGCAGCCGCTCACGGAATGAGCAGTTCTTC
>many|.|TRBV6-9|TRBJ1-4
CASSYLSEWNEKLFF
TGTGCCAGCAGTTACCTCTCGGAATGGAATGAAAAACTGTTTTTT
>few|TRBD1|TRBV6-1|TRBJ1-5
CASMTWDSLGQPQHF
TGTGCCAGCATGACATGGGACAGCCTCGGACAGCCCCAGCATTTT
>many|.|TRBV20-1|TRBJ2-7
CSATGLNKFYEQYF
TGCAGTGCTACCGGCCTTAATAAGTTCTACGAGCAGTACTTC
>many|TRBD2|TRBV2|TRBJ2-1
CARRQPSGREGEQFF
TGTGCCAGGCGCCAACCAAGCGGGAGGGAGGGTGAGCAGTTCTTC